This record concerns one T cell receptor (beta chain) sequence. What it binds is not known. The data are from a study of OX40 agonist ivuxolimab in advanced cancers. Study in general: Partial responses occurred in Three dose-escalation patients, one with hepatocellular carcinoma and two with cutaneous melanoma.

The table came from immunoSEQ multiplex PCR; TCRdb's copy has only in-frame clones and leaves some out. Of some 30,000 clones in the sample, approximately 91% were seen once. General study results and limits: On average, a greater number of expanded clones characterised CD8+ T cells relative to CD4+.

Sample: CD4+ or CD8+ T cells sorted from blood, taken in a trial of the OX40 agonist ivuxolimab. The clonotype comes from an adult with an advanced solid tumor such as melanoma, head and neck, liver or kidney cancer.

CDR3 sequence reads: CASSSATSGDPDEQFF. CDR3 DNA: TGTGCCAGCAGTTCCGCGACTAGCGGGGACCCCGATGAGCAGTTCTTC. The gene calls are TRBV6-4 and TRBJ2-1, with 11 bases fitting TRBD2. The CDR3 is 16 residues long. V trimming: 5 bases; J trimming: 8 bases; junction bases outside the gene matches: 11. Germline values: CDR1 MRHNA, CDR2 SNTAGT.